The 2 T cell receptor beta chains reported below all come from one sample, sequenced in a study of blood T cell repertoires in COVID-19. Clones were read by immunoSEQ multiplex PCR, and TCRdb kept only the in-frame ones, dropping some. The table has 65,000 to 90,000 clones, around 88% seen once; the top ten hold 8.3%. The sequenced sample was peripheral blood. The receptors derive from a man aged 25-45 years with acute or convalescent COVID-19.

The chain has TRBV11-2 and TRBJ1-1; 7 bases line up with TRBD1. CDR1 is SGHAT and CDR2 is FQNNGV in the germline V gene. The CDR3 extends over 17 amino acids. Losses at the gene ends were 4 bases for V and 1 base for J; bases not matched to a gene: 12. CDR3 in amino acids: CASSSNRQGLRNTEAFF. In nucleotides, the CDR3 is TGTGCCAGCAGCTCAAACAGACAGGGATTGCGGAACACTGAAGCTTTCTTT. The full variable domain, with the rest looked up from reference TRBV11-2 and TRBJ1-1, is EAGVAQSPRYKIIEKRQSVAFWCNPISGHATLYWYQQILGQGPKLLIQFQNNGVVDDSQLPKDRFSAERLKGVDSTLKIQPAKLEDSAVYLCASSSNRQGLRNTEAFFGQGTRLTVV.

This chain links TRBV24-1 with TRBJ2-3, with TRBD2 matching 9 bases. Trimming took 7 bases from V and 9 from J; bases not matched to a gene: 10. The CDR3 covers 14 residues. In germline, CDR1 is KGHDR, CDR2 SFDVKD. CDR3 residues: CATREPSGIGTQYF. CDR3 in DNA: TGTGCCACCAGGGAGCCTAGCGGGATAGGCACGCAGTATTTT.